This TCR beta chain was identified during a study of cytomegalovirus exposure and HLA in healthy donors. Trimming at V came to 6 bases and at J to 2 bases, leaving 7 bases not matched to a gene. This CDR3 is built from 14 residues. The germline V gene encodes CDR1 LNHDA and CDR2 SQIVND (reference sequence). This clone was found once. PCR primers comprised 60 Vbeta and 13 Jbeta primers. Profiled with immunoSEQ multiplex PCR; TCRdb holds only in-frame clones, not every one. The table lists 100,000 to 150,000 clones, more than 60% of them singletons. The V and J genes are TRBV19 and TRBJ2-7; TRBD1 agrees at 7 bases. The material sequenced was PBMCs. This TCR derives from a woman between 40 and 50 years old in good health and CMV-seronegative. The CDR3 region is CASSQTGLTYEQYF. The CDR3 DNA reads TGTGCCAGTAGCCAGACAGGGCTGACCTACGAGCAGTACTTC.